This TCR beta chain is drawn from a study of cytomegalovirus exposure and HLA in healthy donors. The overall study: As released early, the data held about 85 million unique TCRs from HLA-typed donors.

General study findings and limits: Reported results showed that the classifier diagnosed cytomegalovirus status with high specificity and sensitivity.

Both 60 Vbeta primers and 13 Jbeta primers went into the PCR. Sequenced by immunoSEQ multiplex PCR; TCRdb stores in-frame clones only, minus some. This sample yields more than 90,000 clones, of which 80% to 85% are seen a single time; around 4.2% belongs to the top ten. This clone occurred a few times. Its antigen is currently unknown. V lost 6 bases and J 1 base, leaving 10 bases between the germline ends. CDR3 length equals 15 residues. The germline CDR1 and CDR2 sequences are KGHSH and LQKENI. This TCR came from a woman aged 65 to 85 in good health and CMV-seropositive. The specimen sequenced was PBMCs. The chain is built from TRBV18 and TRBJ2-6, with D hard to call. CDR3 sequence (DNA): TGTGCCAGCTCCGCCCAACGGTCTGGGGCCAACGTCCTGACTTTC. It is translated as CASSAQRSGANVLTF.